This TCR beta chain appears in the sequencing data of a study of blood T cells in healthy people across ages (dated by TCRdb to between 2015 and 2016). Concerning the study at large: In model experiments, template switching captured roughly one uniquely barcoded TCR beta cDNA molecule for every two T cells. To track age-related changes in TCR beta repertoire diversity, the study relied on deep sequencing normalized with unique cDNA molecular identifiers. For two donors (one aged 18 to 30 and one aged 80 or older), the study analyzed two additional independent replicas of 1 million unique cDNA reads from the same blood draw. Donors of different ages were randomly distributed across sequencing lanes to avoid experimental bias. The donors were divided into four age groups: young (average about 15 years), middle-aged (about 40), aged (approximately 62) and long-lived (roughly 82).

What the authors observed across the whole study: Estimates of total diversity from one million sequenced T cells were regarded as lower bounds and underestimates. Observed TCR beta diversity per million T cells fell roughly linearly with age, and a significant reduction was already apparent by age around 36. Since profiling was done on bulk unsorted PBMCs, naive and antigen-experienced compartments could not be conclusively compared. Compared with the aged group, the long-lived group had more naive CD4+ T cells, fewer expanded clones and increased TCR diversity, a pattern suggesting age selection. A strong correlation was found between observed TCR beta diversity and the percentage of naive T cells measured by flow cytometry. The CMV infection status of donors was not known, potentially confounding age-related changes in expanded clonotypes.

Donors were 30 to 45 systemically healthy Caucasian individuals from Russia aged roughly 6 to 90 years. About 10 milliliters of peripheral blood were collected from each donor into EDTA-treated Vacutainer tubes. Ficoll-Paque density-gradient centrifugation was used to isolate PBMCs, with at least 6.5 million per sample. Trizol reagent was used to extract total RNA from PBMCs, with at least 6 micrograms per sample. The percentages of naive CD45RAhigh/CD27high T cells were determined by flow cytometry on a PBMC aliquot from every donor. The library was built by means of 5' RACE. A second PCR of roughly 7 to 11 cycles was run with a J-beta primer mix and a sample-barcoded 5' primer. A unique molecular identifier was introduced onto each TCR beta cDNA molecule by a template-switch 5' adaptor carrying 12 random nucleotides. Each sample yielded at least 2.5 million CDR3-containing paired-end reads. The Mint cDNA synthesis kit, primed by a TRBC-specific oligonucleotide, was used to synthesize first-strand cDNA from all RNA. All cDNA was treated with uracil-DNA glycosylase and then went through a first 18-cycle PCR with the universal primers M1SS and BC2_uni_R. Concerning the study's data processing: For normalization, 1 million high-quality reads, each with a distinct molecular identifier, were randomly selected from each sample. Reads with shared molecular identifiers were discarded instead of being binned into consensus sequences. MiTCR, with a Q25 quality threshold and the strictest error-elimination algorithm, was used for CDR3 identification, clonotype clustering and error correction. Lower-bound total TCR beta diversity was estimated with a nonparametric unseen species model using Euler transformation. TCRdb itself trimmed the public reads at Q25 with fastp, ran MiXCR and retained productive beta chains. Rows matching on CDR3 protein sequence are summarized as one entry with the most common DNA and genes. TCRdb, not the original authors, processed these V and J calls. The sample profile shows 1,800,000 or so distinct CDR3 sequences; roughly two fifths of them were found once. Together, the top ten hold under 25% of the sample.

On this clonotype: What antigen it recognizes has not been identified. Per-base quality was not reported, and no clone a single base away is much larger than it.

This sequence was found in a human donor in good health. The sequencing input was blood.

The CDR3 is CASSYSMGIQYF. At the DNA level, the sequence is TGTGCCAGCAGTTACTCGATGGGCATTCAGTACTTC. The chain employs TRBV6-6 and TRBJ2-4; the D gene cannot be resolved reliably. From its cysteine to its phenylalanine, the CDR3 spans 12 amino acids. The entry retains the CDR3 DNA only, 36 bases that are in frame from base 1. Trimming takes 0 bases from V and 9 bases from J, and the germline ends sit 6 bases apart. The germline V gene (reference sequence) specifies MNHNY as CDR1 and SVGAGI as CDR2.